This T cell receptor (beta chain) was retrieved from a study of T cell responses to AZD1222 COVID-19 vaccine. Profiling relied on immunoSEQ multiplex PCR, and the TCRdb table lists in-frame clones only, not all of them. The profile shows roughly 270,000 clones, almost 95% of them singletons. Findings of the study overall: Scientists sampled the repertoires only once the peak T cell response had passed. Only a handful of AZD1222 recipients, more than 5 in all, had baseline seropositivity.

With 1 base clipped from V and 6 bases from J, the junction kept 4 bases outside the gene matches. The CDR3 covers 14 residues. The germline V gene has CDR1 KGHSH and CDR2 LQKENI. Remarks on this clone: Antigen specificity is unknown.

The sequenced sample was peripheral blood, obtained 28 days after the second AZD1222 dose. This chain links TRBV18 with TRBJ2-3, with 7 positions matching TRBD2. This TCR was recovered from an adult who received the AZD1222 COVID-19 vaccine. The CDR3 nucleotides read TGTGCCAGCTCACCACTCGCGGGGGACGATACGCAGTATTTT. This encodes CASSPLAGDDTQYF.